The clone carrying this T cell receptor (beta chain) appeared many times. Its target is not known. The data derive from a study of T cell repertoires in cytomegalovirus infection. Study background: It was the public TCR beta signatures that indicated both CMV infection and matching HLA type.

TCRdb passed the reads through MiXCR, listing each CDR3 protein once. The data hold roughly 76,000 distinct CDR3 sequences, with approximately 3.7% observed a single time. General study findings and limits: Carriers of CMV and the relevant HLA type were discriminated by public TCR beta frequency. HLA-C-restricted CMV-specific TCR beta clonotypes were dominant in the ex vivo response.

V shed 7 bases, J shed 1 base, and the junction held 1 base outside the gene matches. The length of the CDR3 is 15 residues. Germline CDR1 and CDR2: SGDLS and YYNGEE. What was sequenced was PBMCs. V gene TRBV9 combines with J gene TRBJ2-1, with 14 bases identical to TRBD2. The clonotype comes from a human donor in good health (CMV status not recorded). Some clones in this sample may be carry-over from other donors' samples. The CDR3 DNA is TGTGCCAGCGGGACTAGCGGGGGTTCCTACAATGAGCAGTTCTTC. Protein product: CASGTSGGSYNEQFF.